Presented here are 12 T cell receptor beta chains from one specimen sequenced in a study of vaccination and CD4 T cells after COVID-19. Treatment given: roughly 11-day PBMC culture with coronavirus spike peptide pools or control peptides (ViraFEST assay). The assay that was used to sequence DNA from cultured CD4+ T cells was the Oncomine TCR Beta short-read assay. TCRdb reanalysed the PCR reads using MiXCR and keeps one entry per CDR3 protein. The sample records approximately 14,000 distinct CDR3 sequences, 20% to 25% being singletons. These receptors are not linked to any known antigen. The sequencing used CD4+ T cells from blood, cultured in vitro, collected before SARS-CoV-2 vaccination. The receptors were sampled from a human donor who received a COVID-19 vaccine.

This clonotype has only a few counts. V is TRBV20-1 and J is TRBJ2-2, with D hard to call. Germline CDR1 is DFQATT and CDR2 is SNEGSKA (reference sequence). The CDR3 length is 15 residues. V was trimmed by 6 bases and J by 5 bases, leaving 19 bases between them. CDR3 DNA sequence: TGCAGTGCCCCCGTAATGGGTCTCGGGACCGGGGAGCTGTTTTTT. Translation gives CSAPVMGLGTGELFF.

The chain recombines TRBV6-5 with TRBJ2-5, with TRBD2 identical over 8 bases. J was trimmed by 5 bases and V by 0 bases; bases with no gene match: 11. The CDR3 totals 17 residues. The V gene's germline CDR1 is MNHEY and CDR2 SVGAGI. The CDR3 region has the DNA TGTGCCAGCAGTTACTCGATCTCGGGGGGGCCGAAGGAGACCCAGTACTTC. Translating it yields CASSYSISGGPKETQYF.

The chain links TRBV6-1 to TRBJ1-5; TRBD1 might be the D (6 bases). The CDR3 is 14 residues long. Germline V gives CDR1 MNHNS, CDR2 SASEGT. Trimming cost V 8 bases and J 1 base, with 12 bases left between them. CDR3 bases: TGTGCCAGCGGGGGCCGGGACAGCAATCAGCCCCAGCATTTT. The encoded protein is CASGGRDSNQPQHF.

The J gene is TRBJ2-4, the V gene TRBV20-1, with 8 bases matching TRBD1. V lost 6 bases, J lost 1 base, and 5 bases stayed unmatched. The CDR3 is 14 residues long. Germline lookup yields CDR1 DFQATT and CDR2 SNEGSKA (reference sequence). In DNA, the CDR3 is TGCAGTGCGGACAGGGAAGTTGCCAAAAACATTCAGTACTTC. It is translated as CSADREVAKNIQYF.

CDR3 DNA: TGCGCCAGCAGCCGGACTAGTTTTAGAGATACGCAGTATTTT. This translates into CASSRTSFRDTQYF. The genes are TRBV4-1 and TRBJ2-3; TRBD2 matches 7 bases. The CDR3 consists of 14 residues. Germline V gene lookup returns CDR1 MGHRA and CDR2 YSYEKL. J lost 5 bases, V lost 4 bases, and 6 bases had no gene match.

The rearrangement joins TRBV28 to TRBJ1-4; D is unresolved. The V end lost 2 bases, the J end lost 3 bases, and 10 bases lay between the germline ends. Germline CDR1 reads MDHEN; CDR2 reads SYDVKM. The length of the CDR3 is 15 residues. This chain's CDR3 is CASSLARVPNEKLFF. CDR3 coding DNA: TGTGCCAGCAGTTTAGCCCGGGTGCCTAATGAAAAACTGTTTTTT.

This clonotype was detected a few times. The V and J genes are TRBV10-3 and TRBJ1-6, with 9 bases fitting TRBD1. The CDR3 runs to 16 residues. Germline CDR1 and CDR2: ENHRY and SYGVKD. V trimming: 5 bases; J trimming: 9 bases; junction bases outside the gene matches: 11. CDR3 DNA sequence: TGTGCCATCAGTCTTGACCGGGACAGGGAAGGTTCACCCCTCCACTTT. It specifies CAISLDRDREGSPLHF.

The rearrangement uses TRBV25-1 and TRBJ1-1, with 7 positions matching TRBD1. The germline gives CDR1 MGHDK, CDR2 SYGVNS. The CDR3 totals 14 residues. Trimming took 6 bases from V and 0 from J; bases not matched to a gene: 4. The CDR3 loop is CASSPGQVNTEAFF. The CDR3 bases are TGTGCCAGCAGCCCCGGACAGGTGAACACTGAAGCTTTCTTT.

This chain joins TRBV10-1 and TRBJ2-2; 12 nucleotides agree with TRBD2. CDR1 and CDR2 from the germline V gene are WNHNN and SYGVQD (reference sequence). The CDR3 has 16 residues. With V trimmed by 7 bases and J by 7 bases, 10 bases remained unmatched. This chain's CDR3 is CASIRPGLAGLGELFF. CDR3 bases: TGCGCCAGCATAAGACCGGGACTAGCGGGTCTCGGGGAGCTGTTTTTT.

As DNA, the CDR3 is TGTGCCAGCAGCTTAACTTTTCGGCGATTGGGGGGCCAGATATTAGAGACCCAGTACTTC. Its translation is CASSLTFRRLGGQILETQYF. V is TRBV11-2 and J is TRBJ2-5, with D tentatively TRBD1 or TRBD2 (6 bases each). Trimming shortened V by 2 bases and J by 4 bases, and 29 bases separated the two germline ends. CDR1 is SGHAT and CDR2 is FQNNGV in the germline V gene. This CDR3 comprises 20 residues.

This clonotype was observed a handful of times. V usage is TRBV6-1 and J usage is TRBJ2-3, with 8 nucleotides matching TRBD2. The V segment lost 7 bases and the J segment 2 bases; nucleotides outside the gene matches: 5. Per the germline V gene, CDR1 is MNHNS and CDR2 is SASEGT. The CDR3 has 14 amino acids. CDR3 in DNA: TGTGCCAGCACCCGCGGGGGGCTCACAGATACGCAGTATTTT. It specifies CASTRGGLTDTQYF.

The rearrangement links TRBV20-1 to TRBJ1-3; D gene unclear. The V end was cut by 1 base, the J end by 2 bases, with 15 bases between. CDR3 length equals 16 residues. Germline V lookup: CDR1 DFQATT, CDR2 SNEGSKA (reference sequence). The CDR3 sequence: CSARASRTETGNTIYF. DNA of the CDR3: TGCAGTGCTAGAGCATCGAGGACGGAAACTGGAAACACCATATATTTT.